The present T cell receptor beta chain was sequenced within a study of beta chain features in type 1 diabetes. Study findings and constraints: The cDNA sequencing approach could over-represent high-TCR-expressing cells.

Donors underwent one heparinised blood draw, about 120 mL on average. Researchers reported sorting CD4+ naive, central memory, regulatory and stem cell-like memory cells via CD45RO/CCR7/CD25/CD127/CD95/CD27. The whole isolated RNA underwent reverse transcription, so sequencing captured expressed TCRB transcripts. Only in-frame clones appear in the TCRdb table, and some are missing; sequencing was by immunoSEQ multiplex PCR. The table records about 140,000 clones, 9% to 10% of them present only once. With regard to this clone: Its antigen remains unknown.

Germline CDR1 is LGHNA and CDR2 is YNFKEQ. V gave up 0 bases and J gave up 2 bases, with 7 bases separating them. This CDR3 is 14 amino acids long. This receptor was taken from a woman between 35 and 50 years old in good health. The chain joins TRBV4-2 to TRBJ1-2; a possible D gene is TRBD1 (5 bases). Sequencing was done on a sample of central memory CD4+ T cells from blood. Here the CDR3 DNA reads TGTGCCAGCAGCCAAGAAAGGACAAACTATGGCTACACCTTC. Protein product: CASSQERTNYGYTF.